Shown below are 16 T cell receptor beta chains from a single sample sequenced in a study of blood T cells in healthy people across ages. The use of a sample-barcoded 5' primer and a J-beta primer mix characterized a second PCR of about 7 to 12 cycles. TCRdb reprocessed the 5' RACE reads via MiXCR and lists one record per CDR3 protein. Of 1.8 million or so distinct CDR3 sequences detected, around 42% appear once; the ten largest clones hold under 25%. Sequencing input: blood. Receptors were obtained from a human donor in good health.

A few counts support this clonotype. This chain joins TRBV7-8 and TRBJ2-7, with D tentatively TRBD1 (6 bases). The CDR3 is 13 amino acids. V dropped 4 bases and J dropped 6 bases, with 13 bases sitting between them. The germline CDR1 and CDR2 sequences are SGHVS and FQNEAQ. CDR3 nucleotide sequence: TGTGCCAGCAGCTACGGGCAGGGGAGCGAGCAGTACTTC. Amino acids: CASSYGQGSEQYF.

V usage is TRBV6-2 or TRBV6-3 and J usage is TRBJ2-4, with D unclear. The DNA end favors TRBJ2-7, so the J call may be wrong. CDR3 length equals 12 residues. Germline assignment: CDR1 MNHEY and CDR2 SVGEGT. CDR3 coding DNA: TGTGCCGGCAATTACTCGGGCTACGAGCAGTACTTC. Translating gives CAGNYSGYEQYF.

The CDR3 DNA is TGCAGTGCTAGAGATCTAGTAGGTGGCTACACCTTC. Translating gives CSARDLVGGYTF. This chain links TRBV20-1 with TRBJ1-2, with D unresolved. This CDR3 spans 12 amino acids. The germline V gene has CDR1 DFQATT and CDR2 SNEGSKA (reference sequence). The germline V and J ends were trimmed by 0 bases and 7 bases, with 9 bases remaining between them.

This clonotype appeared a few times. The rearrangement uses TRBV2 and TRBJ2-1; the D gene could be TRBD1 or TRBD2 (5 bases each). CDR1 is SNHLY and CDR2 is FYNNEI in the germline V gene. The V gene lost 5 bases and the J gene lost 6 bases, with 23 bases spanning the gap. The CDR3 consists of 17 residues. CDR3 bases: TGTGCCAGCAGTACCCAAGTGTTTGGGGGTAGGGTCAATGAGCAGTTCTTC. Protein: CASSTQVFGGRVNEQFF.

The chain uses TRBV6-2 or TRBV6-3 and TRBJ2-3; D is unresolved. Trimming cost V 10 bases and J 0 bases, with 14 bases left between them. This CDR3 is built from 14 residues. CDR1 is MNHEY, CDR2 SVGEGT, per germline. The CDR3 protein is CAIQPSLSTDTQYF. CDR3 nucleotides: TGTGCCATCCAGCCCAGTCTTAGCACAGATACGCAGTATTTT.

The gene calls are TRBV4-1 and TRBJ1-2, with a weak D call TRBD1 (6 bases). The CDR3 is 15 amino acids. Germline V gene data show CDR1 as MGHRA and CDR2 as YSYEKL. Trimming pared 0 bases from V and 8 bases from J, leaving 16 bases between. CDR3 DNA sequence: TGCGCCAGCAGCCAAGATCGGGGGGCGCTTAGAGGCTACACCTTC. The encoded protein is CASSQDRGALRGYTF.

This chain joins TRBV10-3 and TRBJ1-2; D ambiguous. CDR3 length: 13 residues. CDR1 and CDR2 (germline): ENHRY, SYGVKD. V shed 8 bases and J shed 0 bases, with 10 bases lying between them. This chain's CDR3 is CAIALEPNYGYTF. CDR3 sequence (DNA): TGTGCCATCGCACTAGAACCTAACTATGGCTACACCTTC.

The chain links TRBV4-3 to TRBJ2-3, with D perhaps TRBD1 or TRBD2 (5 bases each). Germline loops: CDR1 LGHNA, CDR2 YSLEER. V lost 1 base to trimming and J lost 5 bases, with 13 bases between them. The CDR3 has 15 amino acids. The CDR3 region is CASSQGGRGVDTQYF. In DNA, the CDR3 is TGCGCCAGCAGCCAAGGGGGACGGGGTGTAGATACGCAGTATTTT.

The rearrangement uses TRBV5-1 and TRBJ2-1; D could derive from TRBD1 or TRBD2 (5 bases each). CDR1 and CDR2 from the germline V gene are SGHRS and YFSETQ. The CDR3 is 17 amino acids. The V gene lost 3 bases and the J gene lost 1 base, with 17 bases spanning the gap. CDR3 region: CASSSTVGVGSYNEQFF. The DNA of the CDR3 is TGCGCCAGCAGCTCGACAGTCGGGGTAGGGTCCTACAATGAGCAGTTCTTC.

Of note for this clonotype: The junction differs from germline at one of its ends, possibly a read error. The chain is built from TRBV2 and TRBJ1-6; D might be TRBD1 (5 bases). The CDR3 length is 13 residues. In germline, CDR1 is SNHLY, CDR2 FYNNEI. The CDR3 sequence is CAGKGQADSPRHF. DNA of the CDR3: TGTGCCGGAAAGGGGCAGGCGGATTCACCCCGCCACTTT.

The rearrangement joins TRBV6-5 to TRBJ2-7; D is unclear. The CDR3 totals 9 residues. V lost 11 bases to trimming and J lost 3 bases, with 5 bases between them. Germline CDR1 MNHEY, CDR2 SVGAGI. DNA of the CDR3: TGTGCCGTCGGCTACGAGCAGTACTTC. Translated: CAVGYEQYF.

The chain couples TRBV28 to TRBJ1-2; TRBD1 is a possible D gene (5 bases). V lost 5 bases and J lost 8, with 15 bases in between. Germline loops: CDR1 MDHEN, CDR2 SYDVKM. The CDR3 covers 13 residues. CDR3: CASSGWGRGGYTF. CDR3 bases: TGTGCCAGCAGTGGTTGGGGGAGGGGAGGCTACACCTTC.

The gene calls are TRBV27 and TRBJ1-5; 8 bases align to TRBD1. The CDR3 is made up of 19 amino acids. V lost 7 bases to trimming and J lost 0 bases; unmatched junction nucleotides: 17. Per germline, CDR1 MNHEY and CDR2 SMNVEV (reference sequence). In DNA form, the CDR3 reads TGTGCCAGCAAGTCTTGGGGCAGGGGGCTCCGGTATAGCAATCAGCCCCAGCATTTT. It translates to CASKSWGRGLRYSNQPQHF.

The chain employs TRBV6-5 and TRBJ2-3, with a tentative D call TRBD2 (5 bases). V lost 6 bases and J lost 2, with 9 bases in between. The CDR3 sequence is 13 residues long. Per the germline V gene, CDR1 is MNHEY and CDR2 is SVGAGI. The CDR3 region has the DNA TGTGCCAGCAGAGGACTTAACACAGATACGCAGTATTTT. Amino acids: CASRGLNTDTQYF.

The chain couples TRBV24-1 to TRBJ1-5, with TRBD1 identical over 9 bases. The length of the CDR3 is 16 residues. The germline V gene has CDR1 KGHDR and CDR2 SFDVKD. The junction had 5 bases not matched to a gene; V was cut back by 5 bases and J by 1 base. In DNA, the CDR3 is TGTGCCACCAGTGGGGGACAGGGAAGAAGCAATCAGCCCCAGCATTTT. Translating it yields CATSGGQGRSNQPQHF.

The chain carries TRBV5-5 and TRBJ1-1; no reliable D call. CDR3 length: 13 residues. Trimming cost V 4 bases and J 10 bases, with 17 bases left between them. Germline-derived CDR1 and CDR2 are SGHKS and YYEKEE (reference sequence). CDR3 amino acids: CASSPIGTPGAFF. In DNA form, the CDR3 reads TGTGCCAGCAGCCCTATAGGTACCCCCGGAGCTTTCTTT.